One T cell receptor (beta chain) is described in this entry. This specimen comes from a study of T cells in Graves' hyperthyroidism and ophthalmopathy. Amplified regions were TCR beta CDR3 sequences from RNA transcripts. A first-round RT-PCR of the TCR CDR3 used the HTBI primer set. MiXCR, applied by TCRdb to the multiplex PCR reads, yields one record per CDR3 protein. Of some 770,000 distinct CDR3 sequences listed, about 17% are singletons. Germline lookup yields CDR1 MNHNS and CDR2 SASEGT. The CDR3 runs 16 residues. V was pared by 3 bases and J by 0 bases, with 14 bases between. The J gene is TRBJ2-5, the V gene TRBV6-1; D gene ambiguous. What was sequenced was blood. The receptor comes from a man aged 18 to 30 with Graves' hyperthyroidism. CDR3: CASSEGGSRYQETQYF. The CDR3 bases are TGTGCCAGCAGTGAGGGCGGCTCCCGGTACCAAGAGACCCAGTACTTC.